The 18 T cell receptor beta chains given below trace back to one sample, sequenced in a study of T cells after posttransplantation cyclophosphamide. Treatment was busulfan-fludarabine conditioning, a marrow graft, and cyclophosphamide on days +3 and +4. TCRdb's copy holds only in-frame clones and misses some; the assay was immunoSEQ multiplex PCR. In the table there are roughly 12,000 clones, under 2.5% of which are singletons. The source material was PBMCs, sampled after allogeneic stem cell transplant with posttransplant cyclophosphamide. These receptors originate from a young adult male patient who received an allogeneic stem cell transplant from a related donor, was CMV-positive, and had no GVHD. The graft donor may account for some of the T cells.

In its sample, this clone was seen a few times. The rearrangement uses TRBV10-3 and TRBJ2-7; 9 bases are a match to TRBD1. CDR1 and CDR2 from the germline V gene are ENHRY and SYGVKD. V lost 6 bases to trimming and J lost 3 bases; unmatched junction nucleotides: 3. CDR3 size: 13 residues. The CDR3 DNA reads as TGTGCCATCAGGGTGGGACAGGGCTACGAGCAGTACTTC. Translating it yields CAIRVGQGYEQYF.

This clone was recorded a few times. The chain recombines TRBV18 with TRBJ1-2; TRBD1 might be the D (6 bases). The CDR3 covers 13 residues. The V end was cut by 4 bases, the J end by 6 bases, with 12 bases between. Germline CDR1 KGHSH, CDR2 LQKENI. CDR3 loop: CASSLDPGDGYTF. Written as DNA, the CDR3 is TGTGCCAGCTCACTAGATCCAGGGGATGGCTACACCTTC.

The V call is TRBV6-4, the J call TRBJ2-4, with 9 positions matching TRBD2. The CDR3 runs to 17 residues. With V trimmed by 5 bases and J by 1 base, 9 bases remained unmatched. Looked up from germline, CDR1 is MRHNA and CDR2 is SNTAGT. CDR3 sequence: CASSCAGGMNAKNIQYF. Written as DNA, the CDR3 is TGTGCCAGCAGTTGTGCGGGGGGGATGAACGCCAAAAACATTCAGTACTTC.

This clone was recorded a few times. CDR3 DNA sequence: TGTGCCAGCAGCTTATTATTCAAGCAAAAGGCGGCATACGAGCAGTACTTC. It is translated as CASSLLFKQKAAYEQYF. The chain has TRBV11-2 and TRBJ2-7; D remains ambiguous. The germline V gene has CDR1 SGHAT and CDR2 FQNNGV. Trimming pared 2 bases from V and 4 bases from J, leaving 21 bases between. CDR3 length: 17 amino acids.

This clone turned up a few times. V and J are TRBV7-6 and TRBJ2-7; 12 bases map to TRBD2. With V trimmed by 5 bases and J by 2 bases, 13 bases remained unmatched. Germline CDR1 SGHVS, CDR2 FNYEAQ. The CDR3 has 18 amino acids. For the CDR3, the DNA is TGTGCCAGCAGCCAACTAGCGGGAGGAATACTAACCCCCTACGAGCAGTACTTC. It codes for CASSQLAGGILTPYEQYF.

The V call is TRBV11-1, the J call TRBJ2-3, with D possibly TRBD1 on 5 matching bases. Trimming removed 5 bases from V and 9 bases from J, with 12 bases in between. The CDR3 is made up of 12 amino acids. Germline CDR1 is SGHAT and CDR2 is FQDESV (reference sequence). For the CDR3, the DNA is TGTGCCAGCAGCCGCCCAGGGTACACGCAGTATTTT. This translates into CASSRPGYTQYF.

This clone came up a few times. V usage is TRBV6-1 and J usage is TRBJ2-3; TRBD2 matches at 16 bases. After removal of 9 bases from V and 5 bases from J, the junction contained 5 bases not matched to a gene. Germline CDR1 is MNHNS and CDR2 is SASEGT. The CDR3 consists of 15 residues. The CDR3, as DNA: TGTGCCAGAGGGACTAGCGGGGGGGCAGTAGATACGCAGTATTTT. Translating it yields CARGTSGGAVDTQYF.

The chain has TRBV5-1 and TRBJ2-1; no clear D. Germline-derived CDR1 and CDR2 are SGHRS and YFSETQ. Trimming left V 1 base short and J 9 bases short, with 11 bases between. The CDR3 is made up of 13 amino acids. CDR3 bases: TGCGCCAGCAGCTTGCCCGGCGGTGGTGAGCAGTTCTTC. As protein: CASSLPGGGEQFF.

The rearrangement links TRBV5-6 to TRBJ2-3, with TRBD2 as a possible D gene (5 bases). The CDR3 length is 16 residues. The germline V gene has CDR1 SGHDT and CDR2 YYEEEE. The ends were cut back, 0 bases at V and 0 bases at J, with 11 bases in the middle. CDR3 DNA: TGTGCCAGCAGCTTGGTCCGGGAAACTAGCACAGATACGCAGTATTTT. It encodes CASSLVRETSTDTQYF.

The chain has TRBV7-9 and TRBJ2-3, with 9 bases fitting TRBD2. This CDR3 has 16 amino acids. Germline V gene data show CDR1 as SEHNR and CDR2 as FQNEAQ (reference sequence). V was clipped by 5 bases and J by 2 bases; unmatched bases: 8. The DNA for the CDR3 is TGTGCCAGCAGCCTCGGACTAGCGCCTATCACAGATACGCAGTATTTT. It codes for CASSLGLAPITDTQYF.

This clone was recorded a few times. The DNA of the CDR3 is TGTGCCAGCAGTTTCGGCGGGCCCTACGAGCAGTACTTC. This translates into CASSFGGPYEQYF. V usage is TRBV6-5 and J usage is TRBJ2-7; D might be TRBD2 (5 bases). Germline loops: CDR1 MNHEY, CDR2 SVGAGI. V lost 4 bases and J 2 bases, leaving 9 bases between the germline ends. The CDR3 covers 13 residues.

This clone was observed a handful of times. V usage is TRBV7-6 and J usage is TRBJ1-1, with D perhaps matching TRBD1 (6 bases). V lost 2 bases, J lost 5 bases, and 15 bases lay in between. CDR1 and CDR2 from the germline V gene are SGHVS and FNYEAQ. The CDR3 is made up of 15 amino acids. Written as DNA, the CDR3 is TGTGCCAGCAGCTTACAGCCGGCAGGGGAAACTGAAGCTTTCTTT. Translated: CASSLQPAGETEAFF.

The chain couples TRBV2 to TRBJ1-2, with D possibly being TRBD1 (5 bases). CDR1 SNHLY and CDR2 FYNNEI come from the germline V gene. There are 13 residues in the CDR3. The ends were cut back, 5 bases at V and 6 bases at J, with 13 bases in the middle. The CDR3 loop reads CASSFRQGDGYTF. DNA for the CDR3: TGTGCCAGCAGTTTCAGGCAGGGCGATGGCTACACCTTC.

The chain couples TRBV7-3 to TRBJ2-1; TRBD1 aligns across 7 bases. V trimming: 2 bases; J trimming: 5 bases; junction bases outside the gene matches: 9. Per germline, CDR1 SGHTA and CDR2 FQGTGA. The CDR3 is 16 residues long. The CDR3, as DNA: TGTGCCAGCAGCTTAGGCTTTGGGACAGTAAACAATGAGCAGTTCTTC. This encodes CASSLGFGTVNNEQFF.

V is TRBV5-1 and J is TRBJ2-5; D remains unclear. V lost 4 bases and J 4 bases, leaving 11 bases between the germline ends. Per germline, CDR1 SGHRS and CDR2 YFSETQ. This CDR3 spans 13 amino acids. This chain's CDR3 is CASSPLFGETQYF. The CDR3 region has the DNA TGCGCCAGCAGCCCACTGTTTGGAGAGACCCAGTACTTC.

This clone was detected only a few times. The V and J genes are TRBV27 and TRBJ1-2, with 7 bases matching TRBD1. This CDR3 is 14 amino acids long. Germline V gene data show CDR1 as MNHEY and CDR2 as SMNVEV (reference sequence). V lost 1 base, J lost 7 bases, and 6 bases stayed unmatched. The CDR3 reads CASSLLAGGSGYTF. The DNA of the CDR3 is TGTGCCAGCAGTTTATTAGCAGGGGGTAGTGGCTACACCTTC.

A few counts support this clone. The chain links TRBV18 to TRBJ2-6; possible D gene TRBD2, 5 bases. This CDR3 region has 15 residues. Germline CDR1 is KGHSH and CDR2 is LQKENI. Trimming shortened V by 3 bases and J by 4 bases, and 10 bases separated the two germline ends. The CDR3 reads CASSPLASGANVLTF. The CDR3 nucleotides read TGTGCCAGCTCACCCCTAGCCTCGGGGGCCAACGTCCTGACTTTC.

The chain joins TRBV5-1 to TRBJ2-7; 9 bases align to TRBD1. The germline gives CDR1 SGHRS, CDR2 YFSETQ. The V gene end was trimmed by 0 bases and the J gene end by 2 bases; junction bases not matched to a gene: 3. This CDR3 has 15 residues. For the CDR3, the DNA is TGCGCCAGCAGCTTGGGGACAGGGGACGCCTACGAGCAGTACTTC. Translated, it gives CASSLGTGDAYEQYF.